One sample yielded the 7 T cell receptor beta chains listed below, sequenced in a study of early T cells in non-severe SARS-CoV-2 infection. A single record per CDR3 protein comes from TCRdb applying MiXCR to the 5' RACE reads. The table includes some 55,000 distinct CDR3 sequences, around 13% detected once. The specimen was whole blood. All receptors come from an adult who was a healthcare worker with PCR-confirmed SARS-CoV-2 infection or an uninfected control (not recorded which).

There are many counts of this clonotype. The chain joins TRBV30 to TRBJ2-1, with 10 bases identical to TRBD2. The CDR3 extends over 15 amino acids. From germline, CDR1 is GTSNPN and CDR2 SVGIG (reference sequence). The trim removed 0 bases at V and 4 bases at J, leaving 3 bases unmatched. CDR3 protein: CAWSVQAGGYNEQFF. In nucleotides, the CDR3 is TGTGCCTGGAGTGTACAAGCGGGGGGGTACAATGAGCAGTTCTTC.

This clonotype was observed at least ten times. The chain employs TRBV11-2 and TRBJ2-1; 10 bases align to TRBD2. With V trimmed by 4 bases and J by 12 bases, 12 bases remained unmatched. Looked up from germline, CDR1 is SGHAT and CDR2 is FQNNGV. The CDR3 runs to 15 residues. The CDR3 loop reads CASSSFGSSGRLQFF. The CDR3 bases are TGTGCCAGCAGCTCCTTCGGTTCTAGCGGGAGATTGCAGTTCTTC.

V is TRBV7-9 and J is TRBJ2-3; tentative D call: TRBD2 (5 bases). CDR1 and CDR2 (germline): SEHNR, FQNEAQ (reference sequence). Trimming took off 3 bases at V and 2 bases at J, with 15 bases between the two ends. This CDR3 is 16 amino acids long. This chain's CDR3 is CASSLRGPRTTDTQYF. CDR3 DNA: TGTGCCAGCAGCTTGAGAGGGCCGCGTACCACAGATACGCAGTATTTT.

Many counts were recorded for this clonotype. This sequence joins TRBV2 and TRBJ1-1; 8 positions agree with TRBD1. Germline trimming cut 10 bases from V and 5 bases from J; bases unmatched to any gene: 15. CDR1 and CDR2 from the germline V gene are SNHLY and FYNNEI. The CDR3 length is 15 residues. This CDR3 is CATDQGAHWLTEAFF. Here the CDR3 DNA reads TGTGCCACAGATCAGGGGGCGCATTGGCTGACTGAAGCTTTCTTT.

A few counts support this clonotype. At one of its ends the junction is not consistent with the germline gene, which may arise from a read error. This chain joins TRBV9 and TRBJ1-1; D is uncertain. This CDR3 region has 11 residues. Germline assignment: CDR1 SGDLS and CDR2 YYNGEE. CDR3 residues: CASSSSQRLRF. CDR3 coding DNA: TGTGCCAGCAGCTCCTCCCAGCGCCTTAGATTT.

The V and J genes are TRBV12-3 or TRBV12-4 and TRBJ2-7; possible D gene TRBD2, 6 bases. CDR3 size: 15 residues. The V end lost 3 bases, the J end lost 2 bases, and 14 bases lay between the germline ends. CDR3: CASSLFGGPAYEQYF. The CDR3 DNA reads TGTGCCAGCAGTTTGTTCGGGGGACCGGCCTACGAGCAGTACTTC.

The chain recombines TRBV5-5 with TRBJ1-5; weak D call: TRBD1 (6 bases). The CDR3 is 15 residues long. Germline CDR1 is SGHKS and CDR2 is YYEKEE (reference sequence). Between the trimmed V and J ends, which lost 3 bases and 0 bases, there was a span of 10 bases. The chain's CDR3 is CASSSRQDSNQPQHF. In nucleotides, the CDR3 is TGTGCCAGCAGCTCCCGACAGGATAGCAATCAGCCCCAGCATTTT. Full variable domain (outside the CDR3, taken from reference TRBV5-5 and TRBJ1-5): DAGVTQSPTHLIKTRGQQVTLRCSPISGHKSVSWYQQVLGQGPQFIFQYYEKEERGRGNFPDRFSARQFPNYSSELNVNALLLGDSALYLCASSSRQDSNQPQHFGDGTRLSIL.